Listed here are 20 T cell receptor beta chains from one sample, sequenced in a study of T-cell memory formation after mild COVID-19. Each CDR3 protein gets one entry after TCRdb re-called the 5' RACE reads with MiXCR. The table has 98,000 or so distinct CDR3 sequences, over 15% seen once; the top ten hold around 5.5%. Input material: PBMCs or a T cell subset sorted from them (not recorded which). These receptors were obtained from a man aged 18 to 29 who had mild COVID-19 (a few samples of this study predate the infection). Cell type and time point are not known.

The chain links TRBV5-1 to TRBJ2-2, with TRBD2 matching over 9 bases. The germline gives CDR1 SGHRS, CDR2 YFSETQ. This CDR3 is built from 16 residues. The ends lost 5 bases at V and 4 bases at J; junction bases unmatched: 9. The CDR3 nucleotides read TGCGCCAGCAGATTACTGCGAGCGGGGGGCACCGGGGAGCTGTTTTTT. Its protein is CASRLLRAGGTGELFF.

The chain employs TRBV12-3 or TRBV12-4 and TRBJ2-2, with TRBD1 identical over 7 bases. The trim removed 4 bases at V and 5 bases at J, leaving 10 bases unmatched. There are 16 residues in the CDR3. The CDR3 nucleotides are TGTGCCAGCAGTTACCGGGACAGTCGTCAAACCGGGGAGCTGTTTTTT. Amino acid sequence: CASSYRDSRQTGELFF.

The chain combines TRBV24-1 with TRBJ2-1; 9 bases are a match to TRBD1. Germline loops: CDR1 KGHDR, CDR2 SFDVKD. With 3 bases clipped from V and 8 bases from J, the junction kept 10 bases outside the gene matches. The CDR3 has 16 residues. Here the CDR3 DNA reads TGTGCCACCAGTGATCCCGACGGGACAGGGATCCATGAGCAGTTCTTC. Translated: CATSDPDGTGIHEQFF.

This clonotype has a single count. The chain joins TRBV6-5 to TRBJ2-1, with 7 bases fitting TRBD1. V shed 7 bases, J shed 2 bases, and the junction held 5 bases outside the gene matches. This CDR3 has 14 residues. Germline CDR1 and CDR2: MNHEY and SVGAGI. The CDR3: CASTAGTAYNEQFF. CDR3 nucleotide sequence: TGTGCCAGCACTGCCGGGACAGCCTACAATGAGCAGTTCTTC.

CDR3 sequence: CASSQESVVGETQYF. CDR3 bases: TGTGCCAGCAGCCAAGAATCGGTAGTGGGGGAGACCCAGTACTTC. The chain joins TRBV4-2 to TRBJ2-5; D is unresolved. The CDR3 spans 15 residues. The V and J ends lost 0 bases and 5 bases respectively, with 13 bases between them. Germline V lookup: CDR1 LGHNA, CDR2 YNFKEQ.

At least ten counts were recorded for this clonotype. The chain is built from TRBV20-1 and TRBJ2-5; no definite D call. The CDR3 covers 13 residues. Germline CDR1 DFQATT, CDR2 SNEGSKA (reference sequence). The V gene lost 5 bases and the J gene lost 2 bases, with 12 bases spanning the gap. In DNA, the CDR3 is TGCAGTGCTCTAGGACCAGATCAAGAGACCCAGTACTTC. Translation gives CSALGPDQETQYF.

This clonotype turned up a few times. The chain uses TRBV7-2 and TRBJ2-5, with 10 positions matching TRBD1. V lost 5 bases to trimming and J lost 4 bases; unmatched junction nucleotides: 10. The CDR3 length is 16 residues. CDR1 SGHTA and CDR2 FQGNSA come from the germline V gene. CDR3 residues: CASSTAHGTGVETQYF. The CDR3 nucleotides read TGTGCCAGCAGCACCGCGCACGGGACAGGGGTAGAGACCCAGTACTTC.

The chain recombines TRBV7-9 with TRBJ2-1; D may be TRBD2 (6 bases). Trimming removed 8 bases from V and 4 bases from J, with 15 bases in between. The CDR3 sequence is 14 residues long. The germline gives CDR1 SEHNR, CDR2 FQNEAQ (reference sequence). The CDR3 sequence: CASLGTGDYNEQFF. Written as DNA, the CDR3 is TGTGCCAGCCTGGGGACGGGGGATTACAATGAGCAGTTCTTC.

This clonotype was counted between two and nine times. CDR3: CSARGKGNQETQYF. The CDR3 bases are TGCAGTGCTAGAGGGAAGGGAAACCAAGAGACCCAGTACTTC. The chain has TRBV20-1 and TRBJ2-5; D not certain. The CDR3 has 14 residues. In germline, CDR1 is DFQATT, CDR2 SNEGSKA (reference sequence). V shed 1 base and J shed 0 bases, with 9 bases lying between them.

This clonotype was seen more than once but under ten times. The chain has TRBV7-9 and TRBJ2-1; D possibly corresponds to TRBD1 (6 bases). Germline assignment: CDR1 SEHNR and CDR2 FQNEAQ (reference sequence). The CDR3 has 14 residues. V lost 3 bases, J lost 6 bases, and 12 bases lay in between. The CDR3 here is CASSFSGVGNEQFF. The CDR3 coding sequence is TGTGCCAGCAGCTTTTCAGGGGTCGGCAATGAGCAGTTCTTC.

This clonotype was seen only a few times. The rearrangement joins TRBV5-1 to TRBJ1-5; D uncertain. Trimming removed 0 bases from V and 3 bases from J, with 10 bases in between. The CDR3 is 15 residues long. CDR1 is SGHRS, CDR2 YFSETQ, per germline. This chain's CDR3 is CASSLDGIPNQPQHF. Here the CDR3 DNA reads TGCGCCAGCAGCTTGGACGGGATCCCCAATCAGCCCCAGCATTTT.

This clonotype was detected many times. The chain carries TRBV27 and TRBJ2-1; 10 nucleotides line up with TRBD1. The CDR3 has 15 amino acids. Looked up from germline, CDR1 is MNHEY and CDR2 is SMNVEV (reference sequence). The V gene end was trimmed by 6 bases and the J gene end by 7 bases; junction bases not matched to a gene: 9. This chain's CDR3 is CASRLPGQGNNEQFF. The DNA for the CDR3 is TGTGCCAGCAGGCTACCGGGACAGGGGAATAATGAGCAGTTCTTC.

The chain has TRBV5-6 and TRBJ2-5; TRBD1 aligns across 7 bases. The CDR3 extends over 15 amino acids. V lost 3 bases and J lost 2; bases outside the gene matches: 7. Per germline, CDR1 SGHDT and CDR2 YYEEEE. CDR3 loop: CASSSGTVLQETQYF. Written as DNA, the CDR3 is TGTGCCAGCAGCTCCGGGACAGTTCTACAAGAGACCCAGTACTTC.

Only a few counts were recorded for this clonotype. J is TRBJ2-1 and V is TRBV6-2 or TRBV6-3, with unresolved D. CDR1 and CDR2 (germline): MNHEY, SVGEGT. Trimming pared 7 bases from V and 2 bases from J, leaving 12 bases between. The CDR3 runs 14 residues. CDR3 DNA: TGTGCCAGCAACCCAAGTGAGACCTACAATGAGCAGTTCTTC. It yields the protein CASNPSETYNEQFF.

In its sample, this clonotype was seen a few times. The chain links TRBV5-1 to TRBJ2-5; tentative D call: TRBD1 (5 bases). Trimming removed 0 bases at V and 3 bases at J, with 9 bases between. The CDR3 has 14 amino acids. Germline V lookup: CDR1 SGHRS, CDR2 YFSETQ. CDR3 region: CASSLVDTEETQYF. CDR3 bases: TGCGCCAGCAGCTTGGTGGACACCGAAGAGACCCAGTACTTC.

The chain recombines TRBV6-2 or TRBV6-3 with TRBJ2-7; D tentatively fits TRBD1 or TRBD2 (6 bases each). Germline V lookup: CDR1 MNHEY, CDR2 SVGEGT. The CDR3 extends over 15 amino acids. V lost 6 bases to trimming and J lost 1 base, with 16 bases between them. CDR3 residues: CASSSPGGGSYEQYF. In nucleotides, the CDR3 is TGTGCCAGCAGCTCCCCAGGAGGGGGGTCCTACGAGCAGTACTTC.

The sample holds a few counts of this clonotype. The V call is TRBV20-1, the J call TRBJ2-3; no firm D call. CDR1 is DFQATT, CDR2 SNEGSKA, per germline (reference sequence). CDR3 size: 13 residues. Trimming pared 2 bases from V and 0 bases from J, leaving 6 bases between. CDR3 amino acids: CSARTRSTDTQYF. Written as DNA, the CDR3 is TGCAGTGCTAGAACCCGTAGCACAGATACGCAGTATTTT.

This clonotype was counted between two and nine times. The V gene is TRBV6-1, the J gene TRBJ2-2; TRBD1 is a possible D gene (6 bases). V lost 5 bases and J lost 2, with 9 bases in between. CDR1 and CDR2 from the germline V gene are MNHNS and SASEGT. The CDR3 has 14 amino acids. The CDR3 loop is CASSSQGNTGELFF. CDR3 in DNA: TGTGCCAGCAGTTCACAGGGAAACACCGGGGAGCTGTTTTTT.

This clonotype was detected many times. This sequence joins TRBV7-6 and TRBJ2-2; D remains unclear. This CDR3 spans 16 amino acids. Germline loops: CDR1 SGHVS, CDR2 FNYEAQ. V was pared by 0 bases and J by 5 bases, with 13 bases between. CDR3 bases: TGTGCCAGCAGCTTAGCCGCACCAGTGGGAACCGGGGAGCTGTTTTTT. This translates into CASSLAAPVGTGELFF. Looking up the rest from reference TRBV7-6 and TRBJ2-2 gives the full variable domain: GAGVSQSPRYKVTKRGQDVALRCDPISGHVSLYWYRQALGQGPEFLTYFNYEAQQDKSGLPNDRFSAERPEGSISTLTIQRTEQRDSAMYRCASSLAAPVGTGELFFGEGSRLTVL.

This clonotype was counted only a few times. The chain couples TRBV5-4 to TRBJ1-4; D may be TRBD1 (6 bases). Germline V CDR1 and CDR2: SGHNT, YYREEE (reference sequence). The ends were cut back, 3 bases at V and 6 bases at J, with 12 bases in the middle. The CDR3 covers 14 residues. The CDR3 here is CASSSRGVDEKLFF. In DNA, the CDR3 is TGTGCCAGCAGCTCCAGGGGAGTGGATGAAAAACTGTTTTTT.